This TCR beta chain was recovered during a study of molecular identifiers for immune sequencing clone quantification. The naive CD8 libraries originated from between 20,000 and 1,000,000 sorted cells and drew on 10%, 30% or 50% RNA. Sorting isolated naive CD8 T cells as CD8+CD4-CCR7+CD45RA+ events. The CDR3 sequence is 17 residues long. CDR1 and CDR2 (germline): MNHEY, SVGEGT. Preparation methods for the bulk TCR libraries were those previously described, with listed TCR primers. TCRdb reanalysed the PCR reads using MiXCR and keeps one entry per CDR3 protein. This sample has some 580,000 distinct CDR3 sequences, with less than 30% found just once. Study results and caveats: Whereas naive cells kept under 1% of molecules in clones above 20 RNA copies, such clones held over 97% in effectors.

With regard to this clonotype: Its antigen remains unidentified. At one end the junction does not follow the germline gene, possibly because of a read error.

Sequencing was carried out using naive CD8+ T cells from blood, with Jurkat cell RNA spiked in. Subset indicated: FACS-sorted CD8+CD4-CCR7+CD45RA+ naive T cells. The origin of this receptor is a human donor in good health. Some libraries in this study had Jurkat cell RNA spiked in. The chain couples TRBV6-2 or TRBV6-3 to TRBJ1-4; D remains unclear. CDR3 sequence: CANSHNPFVTTNEKLFF. CDR3 sequence (DNA): TGTGCCAACAGTCATAACCCGTTCGTCACAACTAATGAAAAACTGTTTTTT.